This TCR beta chain was sequenced during a study of shared clonotypes between healthy human individuals. The germline CDR1 and CDR2 sequences are MNHEY and SVGAGI. The length of the CDR3 is 16 residues. V lost 4 bases, J lost 5 bases, and 6 bases stayed unmatched. This clone was seen just once. The antigen remains unidentified. CD45RO-negative cells were positively selected for CCR7, leaving out terminally differentiated effector memory CD45RA+ cells. All donors qualified as healthy HIV-negative adults and had experienced no recent acute infections or vaccinations. Study-wide results and limits: The small donor group covered limited genetic and exposure diversity. Several donors shared approximately 5% of their naive CD4 clonotypes. Naive subsets generally had larger estimated richness than memory subsets.

TCRdb keeps only in-frame clones here, not all; method: immunoSEQ multiplex PCR. The repertoire includes around 1,900,000 clones, over 85% of them detected once, and about 1.7% sits in the top ten. The rearrangement joins TRBV6-5 to TRBJ2-3; 13 bases fit TRBD2. The TCR was taken from a man in his late teens or twenties in good health. Some clones in this sample may be carry-over from other donors' samples. The sequenced sample consisted of naive CD8+ T cells from PBMCs. CDR3 coding DNA: TGTGCCAGCAGTTCCGGACTAGCGGGAGTCGGAGATACGCAGTATTTT. It codes for CASSSGLAGVGDTQYF.